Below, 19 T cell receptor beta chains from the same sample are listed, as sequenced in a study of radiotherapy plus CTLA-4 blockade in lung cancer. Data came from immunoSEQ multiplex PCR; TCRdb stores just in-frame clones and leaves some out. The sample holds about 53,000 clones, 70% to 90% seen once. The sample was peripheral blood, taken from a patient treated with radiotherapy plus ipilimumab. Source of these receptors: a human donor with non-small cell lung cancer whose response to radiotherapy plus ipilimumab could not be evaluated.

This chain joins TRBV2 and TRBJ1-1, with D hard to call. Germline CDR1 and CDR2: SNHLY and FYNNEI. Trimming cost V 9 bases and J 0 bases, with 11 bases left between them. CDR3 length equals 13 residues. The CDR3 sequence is CARGGSLNTEAFF. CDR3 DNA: TGTGCCAGAGGAGGATCGCTGAACACTGAAGCTTTCTTT.

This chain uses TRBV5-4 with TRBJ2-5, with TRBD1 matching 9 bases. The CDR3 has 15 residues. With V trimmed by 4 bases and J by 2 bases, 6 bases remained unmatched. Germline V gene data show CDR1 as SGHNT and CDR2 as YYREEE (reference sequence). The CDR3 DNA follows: TGTGCCAGCAGCGCGGGACAGGGCCAACAAGAGACCCAGTACTTC. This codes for CASSAGQGQQETQYF.

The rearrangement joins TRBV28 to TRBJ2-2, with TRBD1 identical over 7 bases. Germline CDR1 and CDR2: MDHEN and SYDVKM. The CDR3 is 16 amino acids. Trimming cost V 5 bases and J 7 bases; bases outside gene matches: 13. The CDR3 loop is CASSPRDSLGVGELFF. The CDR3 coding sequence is TGTGCCAGCAGTCCCCGGGACAGCCTGGGGGTCGGGGAGCTGTTTTTT.

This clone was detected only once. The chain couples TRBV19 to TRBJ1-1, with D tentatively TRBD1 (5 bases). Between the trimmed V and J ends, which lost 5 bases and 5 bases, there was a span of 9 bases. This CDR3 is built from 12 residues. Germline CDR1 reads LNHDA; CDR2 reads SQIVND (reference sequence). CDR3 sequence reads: CASSAGGTEAFF. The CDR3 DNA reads TGTGCCAGTAGTGCCGGGGGTACTGAAGCTTTCTTT.

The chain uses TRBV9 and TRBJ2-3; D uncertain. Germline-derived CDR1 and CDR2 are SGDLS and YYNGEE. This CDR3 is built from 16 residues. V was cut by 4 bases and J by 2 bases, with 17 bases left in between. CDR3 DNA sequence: TGTGCCAGCAGCCCCCGAGCCCTCCCTTCCACAGATACGCAGTATTTT. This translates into CASSPRALPSTDTQYF.

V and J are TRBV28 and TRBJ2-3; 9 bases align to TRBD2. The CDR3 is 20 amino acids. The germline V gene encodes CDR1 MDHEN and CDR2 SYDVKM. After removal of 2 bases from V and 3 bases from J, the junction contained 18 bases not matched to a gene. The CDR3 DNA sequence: TGTGCCAGCAGTTTAGGAGGGGGGCGGGAGGGCCCCCTTCGGACAGATACGCAGTATTTT. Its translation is CASSLGGGREGPLRTDTQYF.

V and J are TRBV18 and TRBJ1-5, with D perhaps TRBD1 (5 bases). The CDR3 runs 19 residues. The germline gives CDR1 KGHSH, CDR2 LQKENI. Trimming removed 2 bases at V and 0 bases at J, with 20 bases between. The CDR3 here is CASSPSSPRAGGSNQPQHF. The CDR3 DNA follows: TGTGCCAGCTCACCATCTAGCCCCCGGGCCGGGGGTAGCAATCAGCCCCAGCATTTT.

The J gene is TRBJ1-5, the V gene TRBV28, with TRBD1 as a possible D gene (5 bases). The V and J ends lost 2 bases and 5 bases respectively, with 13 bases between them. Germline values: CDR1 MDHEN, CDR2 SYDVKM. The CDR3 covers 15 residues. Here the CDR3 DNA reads TGTGCCAGCAGTTTACGGCAGGGCTCTTATCAGCCCCAGCATTTT. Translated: CASSLRQGSYQPQHF.

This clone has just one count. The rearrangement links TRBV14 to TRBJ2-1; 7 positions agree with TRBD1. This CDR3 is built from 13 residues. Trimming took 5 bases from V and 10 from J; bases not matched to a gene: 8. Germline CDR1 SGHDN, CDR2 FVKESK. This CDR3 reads CASSFRTGREQFF. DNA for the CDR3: TGTGCCAGCAGCTTCCGGACAGGACGGGAGCAGTTCTTC.

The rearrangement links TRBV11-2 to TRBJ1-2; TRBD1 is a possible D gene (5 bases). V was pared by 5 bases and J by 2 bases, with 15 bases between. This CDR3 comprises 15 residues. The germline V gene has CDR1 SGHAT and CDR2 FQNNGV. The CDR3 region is CASSHTGTQNYGYTF. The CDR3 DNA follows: TGTGCCAGCAGCCACACCGGGACTCAGAACTATGGCTACACCTTC.

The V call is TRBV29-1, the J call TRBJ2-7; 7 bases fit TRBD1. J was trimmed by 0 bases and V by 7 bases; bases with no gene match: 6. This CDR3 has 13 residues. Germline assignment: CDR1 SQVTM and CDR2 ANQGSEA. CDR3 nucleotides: TGCAGCGCTACGGACAGGACCTCCTACGAGCAGTACTTC. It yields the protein CSATDRTSYEQYF.

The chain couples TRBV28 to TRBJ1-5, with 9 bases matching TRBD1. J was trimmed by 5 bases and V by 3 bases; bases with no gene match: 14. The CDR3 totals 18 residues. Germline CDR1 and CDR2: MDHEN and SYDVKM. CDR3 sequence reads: CASSLSPMGTGLYQPQHF. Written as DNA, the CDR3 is TGTGCCAGCAGTTTGAGCCCGATGGGGACAGGGCTCTATCAGCCCCAGCATTTT.

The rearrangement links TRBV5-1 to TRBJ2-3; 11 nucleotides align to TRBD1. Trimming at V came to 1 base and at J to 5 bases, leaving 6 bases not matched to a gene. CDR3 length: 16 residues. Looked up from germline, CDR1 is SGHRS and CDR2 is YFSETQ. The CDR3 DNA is TGCGCCAGCAGCTTGTTAGGACAGGGGGCCATAGATACGCAGTATTTT. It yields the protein CASSLLGQGAIDTQYF.

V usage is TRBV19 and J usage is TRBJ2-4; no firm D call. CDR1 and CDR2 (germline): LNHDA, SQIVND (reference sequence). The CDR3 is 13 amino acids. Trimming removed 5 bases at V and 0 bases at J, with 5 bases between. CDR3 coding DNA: TGTGCCAGTAGTGGCCTAGCCAAAAACATTCAGTACTTC. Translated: CASSGLAKNIQYF.

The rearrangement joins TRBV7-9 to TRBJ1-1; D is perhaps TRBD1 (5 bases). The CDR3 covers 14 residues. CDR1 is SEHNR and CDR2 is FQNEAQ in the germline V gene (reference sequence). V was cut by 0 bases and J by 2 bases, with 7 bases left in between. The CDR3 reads CASSLARVNTEAFF. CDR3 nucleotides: TGTGCCAGCAGCTTAGCCAGGGTAAACACTGAAGCTTTCTTT.

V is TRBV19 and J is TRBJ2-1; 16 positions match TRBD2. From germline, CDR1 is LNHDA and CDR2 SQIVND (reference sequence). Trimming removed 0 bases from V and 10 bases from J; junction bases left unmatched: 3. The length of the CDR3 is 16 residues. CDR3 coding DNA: TGTGCCAGTAGTATAGAAGGGACTAGCGGGAGGGGCGAGCAGTTCTTC. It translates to CASSIEGTSGRGEQFF.

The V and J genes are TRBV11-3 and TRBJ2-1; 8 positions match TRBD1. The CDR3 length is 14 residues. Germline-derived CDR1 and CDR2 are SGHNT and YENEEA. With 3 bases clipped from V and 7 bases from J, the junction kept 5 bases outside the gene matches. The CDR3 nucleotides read TGTGCCAGCAGCTTTACAGGGGGGTCGAATGAGCAGTTCTTC. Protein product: CASSFTGGSNEQFF.

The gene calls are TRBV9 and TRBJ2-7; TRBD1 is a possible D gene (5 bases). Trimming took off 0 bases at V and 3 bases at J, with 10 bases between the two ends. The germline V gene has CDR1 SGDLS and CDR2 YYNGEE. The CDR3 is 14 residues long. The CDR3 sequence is CASSVGGSYYEQYF. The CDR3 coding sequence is TGTGCCAGCAGCGTAGGGGGCAGTTACTACGAGCAGTACTTC. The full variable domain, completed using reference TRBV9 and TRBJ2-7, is DSGVTQTPKHLITATGQRVTLRCSPRSGDLSVYWYQQSLDQGLQFLIQYYNGEERAKGNILERFSAQQFPDLHSELNLSSLELGDSALYFCASSVGGSYYEQYFGPGTRLTVT.

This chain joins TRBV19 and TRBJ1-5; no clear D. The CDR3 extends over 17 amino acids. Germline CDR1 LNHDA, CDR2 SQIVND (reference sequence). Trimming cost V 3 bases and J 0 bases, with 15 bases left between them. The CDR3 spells CASSIGEQWVSNQPQHF. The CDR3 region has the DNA TGTGCCAGTAGTATCGGCGAACAGTGGGTTAGCAATCAGCCCCAGCATTTT. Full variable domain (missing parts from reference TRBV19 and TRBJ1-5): DGGITQSPKYLFRKEGQNVTLSCEQNLNHDAMYWYRQDPGQGLRLIYYSQIVNDFQKGDIAEGYSVSREKKESFPLTVTSAQKNPTAFYLCASSIGEQWVSNQPQHFGDGTRLSIL.